These 4 T cell receptor beta chains came from one sample sequenced in a study of shared clonotypes between healthy human individuals. Repertoires were generated with immunoSEQ multiplex PCR, while TCRdb's copy carries only in-frame clones and drops some. The sample has over 400,000 clones; around 96% are singletons. Material: naive CD4+ T cells sorted from blood. Described subset: CD45RA+ positively selected. The receptors were gathered from a woman aged 25 to 39 in good health.

The chain employs TRBV5-1 and TRBJ2-2, with D perhaps matching TRBD2 (5 bases). The germline CDR1 and CDR2 sequences are SGHRS and YFSETQ. With 2 bases removed from V and 1 base from J, the gap between germline ends came to 6 bases. This CDR3 contains 14 residues. The CDR3 DNA reads as TGCGCCAGCAGCTTCCGGGGGAACACCGGGGAGCTGTTTTTT. Its translation is CASSFRGNTGELFF. The whole variable domain, remainder taken from reference TRBV5-1 and TRBJ2-2, is KAGVTQTPRYLIKTRGQQVTLSCSPISGHRSVSWYQQTPGQGLQFLFEYFSETQRNKGNFPGRFSGRQFSNSRSEMNVSTLELGDSALYLCASSFRGNTGELFFGEGSRLTVL.

This chain connects TRBV19 to TRBJ2-7; 14 nucleotides agree with TRBD2. J was trimmed by 6 bases and V by 8 bases; bases with no gene match: 6. The CDR3 consists of 14 residues. CDR1 and CDR2 (germline): LNHDA, SQIVND (reference sequence). CDR3 in amino acids: CASGPGLAGAEQYF. CDR3 in DNA: TGTGCCAGTGGTCCGGGACTAGCGGGAGCCGAGCAGTACTTC.

In nucleotides, the CDR3 is TGTGCCAGCTCACCACAAGCAGGGAAGGCTTATGGCTACACCTTC. The encoded protein is CASSPQAGKAYGYTF. The V and J genes are TRBV18 and TRBJ1-2, with a tentative D call TRBD1 (5 bases). Germline V gives CDR1 KGHSH, CDR2 LQKENI. This CDR3 is built from 15 residues. The germline V and J ends were trimmed by 1 base and 5 bases, with 14 bases remaining between them.

The V call is TRBV10-2, the J call TRBJ1-1; no reliable D call. This CDR3 is built from 12 residues. Looked up from germline, CDR1 is WSHSY and CDR2 is SAAADI. V was pared by 6 bases and J by 2 bases, with 7 bases between. This CDR3 reads CASRDSNTEAFF. The DNA for the CDR3 is TGCGCCAGCAGGGATTCCAACACTGAAGCTTTCTTT.